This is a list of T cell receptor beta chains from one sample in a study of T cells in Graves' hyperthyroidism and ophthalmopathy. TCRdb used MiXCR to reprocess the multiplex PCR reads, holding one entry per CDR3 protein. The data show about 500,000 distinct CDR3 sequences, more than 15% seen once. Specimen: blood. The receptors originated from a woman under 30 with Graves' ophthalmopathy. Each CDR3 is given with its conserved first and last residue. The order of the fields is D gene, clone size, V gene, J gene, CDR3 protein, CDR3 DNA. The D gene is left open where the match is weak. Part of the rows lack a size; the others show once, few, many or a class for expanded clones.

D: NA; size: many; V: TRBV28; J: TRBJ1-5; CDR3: CASTEPDSSNQPQHF; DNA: TGTGCCAGCACGGAGCCCGACAGTAGCAATCAGCCCCAGCATTTT
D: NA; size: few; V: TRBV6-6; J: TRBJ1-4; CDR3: CASSYGRVLDKKKLFF; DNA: TGTGCCAGCAGTTACGGGCGCGTGTTGGACAAGAAAAAACTGTTTTTT
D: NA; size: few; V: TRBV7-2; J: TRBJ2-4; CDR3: CASSLARDLGLKNIQYF; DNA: TGTGCCAGCAGCCTCGCCCGGGACCTGGGTCTAAAAAACATTCAGTACTTC
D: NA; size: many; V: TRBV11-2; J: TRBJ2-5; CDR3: CASSLDKIGRTQYF; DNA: TGTGCCAGCAGCTTAGATAAAATAGGAAGGACCCAGTACTTC
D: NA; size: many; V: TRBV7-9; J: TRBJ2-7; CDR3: CASSSPGTAVAYEQYF; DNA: TGTGCCAGCAGCTCCCCCGGGACCGCCGTTGCTTACGAGCAGTACTTC
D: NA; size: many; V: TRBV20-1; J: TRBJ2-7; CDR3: CSARSQGYEQYF; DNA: TGCAGTGCAAGATCACAGGGCTACGAGCAGTACTTC
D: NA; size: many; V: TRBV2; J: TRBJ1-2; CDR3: CASRGREDYGYTF; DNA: TGTGCCAGCAGGGGCAGGGAGGACTATGGCTACACCTTC
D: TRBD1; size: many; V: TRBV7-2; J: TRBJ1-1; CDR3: CASSLYGAGGVEDTEAFF; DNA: TGTGCCAGCAGCTTATACGGAGCAGGGGGAGTTGAGGACACTGAAGCTTTCTTT
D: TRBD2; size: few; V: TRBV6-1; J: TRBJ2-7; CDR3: CASRRTSGGSAYEQYF; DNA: TGTGCCAGCAGAAGGACTAGCGGGGGTAGTGCCTACGAGCAGTACTTC
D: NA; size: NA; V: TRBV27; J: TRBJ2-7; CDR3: CASSLRSSYEQCF; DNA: TGTGCCAGCAGTCTACGGAGCTCCTACGAGCAGTGCTTC
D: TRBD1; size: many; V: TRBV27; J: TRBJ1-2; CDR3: CASSMRQGRGGYTF; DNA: TGTGCCAGCAGTATGAGACAGGGAAGGGGTGGCTACACCTTC
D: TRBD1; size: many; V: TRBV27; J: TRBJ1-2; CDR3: CASSPQGGRVNYGYTF; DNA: TGTGCCAGCAGCCCCCAGGGGGGGCGGGTGAACTATGGCTACACCTTC
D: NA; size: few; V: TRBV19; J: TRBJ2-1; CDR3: CASSPRGTSSYNEQFF; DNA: TGTGCCAGTAGCCCCAGGGGCACCAGCTCCTACAATGAGCAGTTCTTC
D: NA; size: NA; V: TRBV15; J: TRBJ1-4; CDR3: CATSAYPGNHEKLFF; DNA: TGTGCCACCAGCGCCTACCCCGGGAATCATGAAAAACTGTTTTTT